This T cell receptor beta chain comes out of a study of regulatory T cells in long-lasting Graves disease. To make TCR beta libraries, researchers used iRepertoire HTBI primers and Arm-PCR of CDR3 regions. TCRdb independently ran MiXCR on the multiplex PCR reads; one entry per CDR3 protein. The table includes roughly 510,000 distinct CDR3 sequences, 15% to 20% detected once. Findings and limits, study-wide: Results may be inaccurate due to the small sample size.

Looked up from germline, CDR1 is MGHRA and CDR2 is YSYEKL. This CDR3 has 16 residues. The V and J ends lost 3 bases and 5 bases, in that order; junction bases with no gene match: 11. This clonotype has at least ten counts. The antigen is unknown. Documented time point: newly diagnosed GD, antithyroid drugs for less than 3 months. From RNA extracted from PBMCs, the TCR library was made. In this cohort, patients came from an endocrinology department located in Xi'an, China. In addition, the sample was reused for a study of T cells in Graves' hyperthyroidism and ophthalmopathy. That paper states: The blood repertoire included most of the expanded thyroid clonotypes above 0.001.

This TCR was recovered from a man aged 18 to 30 with Graves disease. The chain has TRBV4-1 and TRBJ1-1, with TRBD1 matching over 8 bases. The specimen was peripheral blood mononuclear cells (PBMCs), collected at new diagnosis, from a patient treated with antithyroid drugs. Written as DNA, the CDR3 is TGCGCCAGCAGCCACCCCGGACAGGGCCGGAAAACTGAAGCTTTCTTT. Protein: CASSHPGQGRKTEAFF.